The T cell receptor (beta chain) under discussion was sequenced for a study of shared clonotypes between healthy human individuals. Points from the study as a whole: Some naive CD4 clonotypes, roughly 5%, turned up in common across a handful of donors.

Every donor, a Caucasian adult, lived in Nashville, Tennessee. Negatively enriched CD4+ T cells were divided by CD45RA into naive and memory. Of note for this clone: The target antigen is unknown.

An assay was performed, and its level was deep. Data came from immunoSEQ multiplex PCR; TCRdb stores just in-frame clones and leaves some out. Among 2 million to 2.5 million clones listed, nearly 97% were seen once. Per germline, CDR1 SGHRS and CDR2 YFSETQ. The CDR3 runs to 16 residues. J was trimmed by 5 bases and V by 4 bases; bases with no gene match: 9. The V call is TRBV5-1, the J call TRBJ2-2, with 9 bases matching TRBD1. The sequencing input was naive CD4+ T cells sorted from blood. Subset in this sample: CD45RA+ positively selected. The receptor was derived from a man younger than 30 in good health. The CDR3 is CASSPGQGIGTGELFF. For the CDR3, the DNA is TGCGCCAGCAGCCCGGGACAGGGAATAGGAACCGGGGAGCTGTTTTTT. Filled out from reference TRBV5-1 and TRBJ2-2, the complete variable domain reads KAGVTQTPRYLIKTRGQQVTLSCSPISGHRSVSWYQQTPGQGLQFLFEYFSETQRNKGNFPGRFSGRQFSNSRSEMNVSTLELGDSALYLCASSPGQGIGTGELFFGEGSRLTVL.